These T cell receptor beta chains were read from a single sample in a study of T cell responses to AZD1222 COVID-19 vaccine. Data came from immunoSEQ multiplex PCR; TCRdb stores just in-frame clones and leaves some out. This sample carries about 99,000 clones, over 85% of them seen once, and the ten largest clones take more than 9.5%. The material sequenced was peripheral blood, taken on day 0 of AZD1222 vaccination. The receptors originated from an adult in good health. The CDR3 runs from the conserved cysteine through the conserved F or W. The order of the fields is V gene, J gene, D gene, clone size, CDR3 DNA, CDR3 protein. A D gene is named only where the DNA matches it firmly. Clone size appears in some rows only: once, few, many, or a class for an expanded clone.

V gene: TRBV2; J gene: TRBJ1-2; D gene: TRBD1; clone size: -; CDR3 DNA: TGTGCCAGCAGTGGGGGACAGTCTTATGGCTACACCTTC; CDR3 protein: CASSGGQSYGYTF
V gene: TRBV12-3/TRBV12-4; J gene: TRBJ1-1; D gene: -; clone size: few; CDR3 DNA: TGTGCCAGCAGTTTCTCCCGCGGGACTGAAGCTTTCTTT; CDR3 protein: CASSFSRGTEAFF
V gene: TRBV7-2; J gene: TRBJ2-2; D gene: -; clone size: -; CDR3 DNA: TGTGCCAGCAGCTTAGGCGTAGGGTTGGCCGGGGAGCTGTTTTTT; CDR3 protein: CASSLGVGLAGELFF
V gene: TRBV15; J gene: TRBJ1-5; D gene: TRBD1; clone size: -; CDR3 DNA: TGTGCCACCAGCAGAGACAACAGGGGAGGTAATCAGCCCCAGCATTTT; CDR3 protein: CATSRDNRGGNQPQHF
V gene: TRBV11-1; J gene: TRBJ2-7; D gene: -; clone size: -; CDR3 DNA: TGTGCCAGCAGCTGGGAAATGGACCAAGGCGAGCAGTACTTC; CDR3 protein: CASSWEMDQGEQYF
V gene: TRBV29-1; J gene: TRBJ1-2; D gene: -; clone size: -; CDR3 DNA: TGCAGCGTTGAAGGGGCAGGTGCTACGTATGGCTACACCTTC; CDR3 protein: CSVEGAGATYGYTF
V gene: TRBV11-2; J gene: TRBJ1-2; D gene: -; clone size: -; CDR3 DNA: TGTGCCAGCAGCTTAACCTGGACAGAAGCTTATGGCTACACCTTC; CDR3 protein: CASSLTWTEAYGYTF
V gene: TRBV4-3; J gene: TRBJ2-7; D gene: -; clone size: -; CDR3 DNA: TGCGCCAGCAGCCTCACGTGGCGGGCGGCCTACGAGCAGTACTTC; CDR3 protein: CASSLTWRAAYEQYF
V gene: TRBV5-6; J gene: TRBJ1-4; D gene: TRBD1; clone size: few; CDR3 DNA: TGTGCCAGCAGCTTCGGGGGGACAGGGAAGGAAAAACTGTTTTTT; CDR3 protein: CASSFGGTGKEKLFF
V gene: TRBV3-1/TRBV3-2; J gene: TRBJ2-5; D gene: TRBD2; clone size: -; CDR3 DNA: TGTGCCAGCAGCCAAGAACGACTAGCGAGGGAGACCCAGTACTTC; CDR3 protein: CASSQERLARETQYF
V gene: TRBV5-1; J gene: TRBJ1-1; D gene: -; clone size: few; CDR3 DNA: TGCGCCAGCCGAGAACCGGGGTACACTGAAGCTTTCTTT; CDR3 protein: CASREPGYTEAFF
V gene: TRBV10-3; J gene: TRBJ1-6; D gene: TRBD1; clone size: -; CDR3 DNA: TGTGCCATTGGACAGGAGTATAATTCACCCCTCCACTTT; CDR3 protein: CAIGQEYNSPLHF
V gene: TRBV18; J gene: TRBJ1-2; D gene: -; clone size: -; CDR3 DNA: TGTGCCAGCTCACCGACGGGGGCGAACTATGGCTACACCTTC; CDR3 protein: CASSPTGANYGYTF
V gene: TRBV13; J gene: TRBJ2-5; D gene: -; clone size: -; CDR3 DNA: TGTGCCAGCAGCTTTGGAGAGACCCAGTACTTC; CDR3 protein: CASSFGETQYF
V gene: TRBV10-3; J gene: TRBJ1-2; D gene: -; clone size: -; CDR3 DNA: TGTGCCATCAGTGAGGGGGACGGCTATGGCTACACCTTC; CDR3 protein: CAISEGDGYGYTF
V gene: TRBV6-2/TRBV6-3; J gene: TRBJ1-2; D gene: -; clone size: -; CDR3 DNA: TGTGCCAGCAGTCCCTCGGGGGGGGTCGAATATGGCTACACCTTC; CDR3 protein: CASSPSGGVEYGYTF
V gene: TRBV24-1; J gene: TRBJ2-3; D gene: -; clone size: -; CDR3 DNA: TGTGCCACCAGTCGTGGCAGTAGCACAGATACGCAGTATTTT; CDR3 protein: CATSRGSSTDTQYF
V gene: TRBV28; J gene: TRBJ2-3; D gene: TRBD2; clone size: -; CDR3 DNA: TGTGCCAGCAGTTTACTAGCGGGAGACAAAGATACGCAGTATTTT; CDR3 protein: CASSLLAGDKDTQYF
V gene: TRBV4-2; J gene: TRBJ1-2; D gene: -; clone size: -; CDR3 DNA: TGTGCCAGCAGCCAAACGACAGGAACCTATGGCTACACCTTC; CDR3 protein: CASSQTTGTYGYTF
V gene: TRBV7-2; J gene: TRBJ1-2; D gene: -; clone size: -; CDR3 DNA: TGTGCCAGCAGCTACGGACAGACCTACACCTTC; CDR3 protein: CASSYGQTYTF
V gene: TRBV9; J gene: TRBJ2-3; D gene: -; clone size: -; CDR3 DNA: TGTGCCAGCGGGGCTAGTGCAGATACGCAGTATTTT; CDR3 protein: CASGASADTQYF
V gene: TRBV5-6; J gene: TRBJ2-7; D gene: -; clone size: -; CDR3 DNA: TGTGCCAGCAGCTGGGTGGGGGCAATGGGGTACGAGCAGTACTTC; CDR3 protein: CASSWVGAMGYEQYF
V gene: TRBV5-6; J gene: TRBJ2-3; D gene: TRBD2; clone size: -; CDR3 DNA: TGTGCCAGCAGCTTAGGGACTAGCGGGAGTGGTTCAGCAGGTTTT; CDR3 protein: CASSLGTSGSGSAGF
V gene: TRBV5-1; J gene: TRBJ2-1; D gene: -; clone size: many; CDR3 DNA: TGCGCCAGCAGCCCAGGTTGGGGAGCGGCCTCCTACAATGAGCAGTTCTTC; CDR3 protein: CASSPGWGAASYNEQFF
V gene: TRBV6-6; J gene: TRBJ1-1; D gene: -; clone size: -; CDR3 DNA: TGTGCCAGTCGGGGGACTGAAGCTTTCTTT; CDR3 protein: CASRGTEAFF
V gene: TRBV19; J gene: TRBJ2-1; D gene: -; clone size: -; CDR3 DNA: TGTGCCAGTAGTCGGAGGACAGTACAAGATGAGCAGTTCTTC; CDR3 protein: CASSRRTVQDEQFF
V gene: TRBV4-2; J gene: TRBJ2-3; D gene: -; clone size: -; CDR3 DNA: TGTGCCAGCAGCCCAAAGACCCGCACAGATACGCAGTATTTT; CDR3 protein: CASSPKTRTDTQYF
V gene: TRBV7-9; J gene: TRBJ1-4; D gene: -; clone size: -; CDR3 DNA: TGTGCCAGCAGCCGAAAACAGGGCCCAAATGAAAAACTGTTTTTT; CDR3 protein: CASSRKQGPNEKLFF
V gene: TRBV27; J gene: TRBJ2-2; D gene: TRBD1; clone size: -; CDR3 DNA: TGTGCCAGCAGTCCGCGGGGACAGGGCCCCGGGGAGCTGTTTTTT; CDR3 protein: CASSPRGQGPGELFF
V gene: TRBV29-1; J gene: TRBJ2-7; D gene: TRBD1; clone size: -; CDR3 DNA: TGCAGCGTTGCTACAGGGGACGAGCAGTACTTC; CDR3 protein: CSVATGDEQYF
V gene: TRBV4-1; J gene: TRBJ1-5; D gene: -; clone size: -; CDR3 DNA: TGCGCCAGCAGCCAAGATTCTAGACAAAATCAGCCCCAGCATTTT; CDR3 protein: CASSQDSRQNQPQHF
V gene: TRBV28; J gene: TRBJ1-2; D gene: -; clone size: -; CDR3 DNA: TGTGCCAGCACTACCGCAGAGAACTATGGCTACACCTTC; CDR3 protein: CASTTAENYGYTF
V gene: TRBV7-8; J gene: TRBJ1-5; D gene: -; clone size: -; CDR3 DNA: TGTGCCAGCAGCCGTCAGGGGAGGGTTCAGCCCCAGCATTTT; CDR3 protein: CASSRQGRVQPQHF
V gene: TRBV12-3/TRBV12-4; J gene: TRBJ2-1; D gene: TRBD1; clone size: -; CDR3 DNA: TGTGCCAGCAGTCTAGGGGGCTCTGAGCAGTTCTTC; CDR3 protein: CASSLGGSEQFF
V gene: TRBV6-5; J gene: TRBJ2-3; D gene: -; clone size: -; CDR3 DNA: TGTGCCAGCAGTTACTCGGAGGCGGGGACCACAGATACGCAGTATTTT; CDR3 protein: CASSYSEAGTTDTQYF
V gene: TRBV20-1; J gene: TRBJ2-1; D gene: -; clone size: once; CDR3 DNA: TGCAGTGCTAGTCGGACGGCAAGGGATGAGCAGTTCTTC; CDR3 protein: CSASRTARDEQFF
V gene: TRBV27; J gene: TRBJ2-5; D gene: -; clone size: -; CDR3 DNA: TGTGCCAGCAGGGGGACTTTACAAGAGACCCAGTACTTC; CDR3 protein: CASRGTLQETQYF
V gene: TRBV30; J gene: TRBJ1-2; D gene: -; clone size: -; CDR3 DNA: TGTGCCTGGAGTGTACACCGGGGTGGCTACACCTTC; CDR3 protein: CAWSVHRGGYTF
V gene: TRBV3-1/TRBV3-2; J gene: TRBJ1-6; D gene: -; clone size: -; CDR3 DNA: TGTGCCAGCAGGTCAACCGGGACCTCTACGTTTCCCCTCCACTTT; CDR3 protein: CASRSTGTSTFPLHF
V gene: TRBV2; J gene: TRBJ2-7; D gene: TRBD2; clone size: -; CDR3 DNA: TGTGCCACCCAACTAGCGGGAGGGCCTTTCTACGAGCAGTACTTC; CDR3 protein: CATQLAGGPFYEQYF
V gene: TRBV27; J gene: TRBJ1-5; D gene: -; clone size: once; CDR3 DNA: TGTGCCAGCAGTTTAGTGGGAAATCAGCCCCAGCATTTT; CDR3 protein: CASSLVGNQPQHF
V gene: TRBV19; J gene: TRBJ1-1; D gene: TRBD1; clone size: -; CDR3 DNA: TGTGCCAGTAGGCCCGGACAGGGACCAGCTTTCTTT; CDR3 protein: CASRPGQGPAFF
V gene: TRBV9; J gene: TRBJ2-3; D gene: -; clone size: -; CDR3 DNA: TGTGCCAGCAGCCCGGGGGACTGGCCCACAGATACGCAGTATTTT; CDR3 protein: CASSPGDWPTDTQYF
V gene: TRBV3-1/TRBV3-2; J gene: TRBJ1-6; D gene: -; clone size: once; CDR3 DNA: TGTGCCAGCAGCCAAAGGTCCCCGGCCGTGAATTCACCCCTCCACTTT; CDR3 protein: CASSQRSPAVNSPLHF
V gene: TRBV4-3; J gene: TRBJ2-3; D gene: -; clone size: once; CDR3 DNA: TGCGCCAGCAGCCAAGACCCGACTGGGACCACAGATACGCAGTATTTT; CDR3 protein: CASSQDPTGTTDTQYF
V gene: TRBV19; J gene: TRBJ2-2; D gene: -; clone size: -; CDR3 DNA: TGTGCCAGTAGTATTCAGGTGACGAACACCGGGGAGCTGTTTTTT; CDR3 protein: CASSIQVTNTGELFF
V gene: TRBV6-6; J gene: TRBJ1-2; D gene: -; clone size: -; CDR3 DNA: TGTGCCAGCAGCCTTCAAGGGGACAACTATGGCTACACCTTC; CDR3 protein: CASSLQGDNYGYTF
V gene: TRBV18; J gene: TRBJ2-7; D gene: TRBD2; clone size: -; CDR3 DNA: TGTGCCAGCTCACCACCGCGGGGGACTAGCGGGAGTTTCTACGAGCAGTACTTC; CDR3 protein: CASSPPRGTSGSFYEQYF